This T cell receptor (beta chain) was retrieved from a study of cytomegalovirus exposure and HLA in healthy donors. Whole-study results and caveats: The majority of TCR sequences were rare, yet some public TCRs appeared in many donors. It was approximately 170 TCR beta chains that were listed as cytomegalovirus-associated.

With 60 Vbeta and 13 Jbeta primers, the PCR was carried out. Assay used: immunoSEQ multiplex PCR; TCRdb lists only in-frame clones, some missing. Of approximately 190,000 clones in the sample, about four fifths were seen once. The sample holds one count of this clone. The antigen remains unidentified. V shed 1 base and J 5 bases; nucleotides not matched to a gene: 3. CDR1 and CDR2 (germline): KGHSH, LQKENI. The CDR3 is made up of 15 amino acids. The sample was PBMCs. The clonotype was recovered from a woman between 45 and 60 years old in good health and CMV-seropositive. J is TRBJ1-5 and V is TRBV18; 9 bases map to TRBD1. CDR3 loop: CASSPQRTGDQPQHF. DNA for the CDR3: TGTGCCAGCTCACCACAGCGGACAGGGGATCAGCCCCAGCATTTT.